These 28 T cell receptor beta chains were sequenced from one sample in a study of T cell responses to AZD1222 COVID-19 vaccine. Produced via immunoSEQ multiplex PCR; TCRdb's table is partial and in-frame only. This sample has fewer than 120,000 clones, with 70% to 90% found just once. Material: peripheral blood, obtained 28 days after the second AZD1222 dose. Receptor source: an adult who received the AZD1222 COVID-19 vaccine.

The CDR3, as DNA: TGCGCCAGCAGCCAAGAAGGACAGCCACTCTATGGCTACACCTTC. This encodes CASSQEGQPLYGYTF. The chain uses TRBV4-1 and TRBJ1-2, with TRBD1 as a possible D gene (6 bases). The CDR3 runs 15 residues. Germline CDR1 MGHRA, CDR2 YSYEKL. With 0 bases removed from V and 4 bases from J, the gap between germline ends came to 12 bases.

The V call is TRBV9, the J call TRBJ1-1; 7 bases line up with TRBD1. Germline lookup yields CDR1 SGDLS and CDR2 YYNGEE. The CDR3 runs 14 residues. V lost 0 bases to trimming and J lost 5 bases; unmatched junction nucleotides: 4. The CDR3 bases are TGTGCCAGCAGCGTAGGGCAGGGGGAAACTGAAGCTTTCTTT. Translated: CASSVGQGETEAFF.

This clone appeared once. The chain joins TRBV19 to TRBJ1-4; D gene ambiguous. Germline V gives CDR1 LNHDA, CDR2 SQIVND (reference sequence). The CDR3 spans 14 residues. Trimming left V 2 bases short and J 7 bases short, with 11 bases between. This CDR3 is CASSIRRSSEKLFF. CDR3 DNA: TGTGCCAGTAGTATACGGCGGAGTAGTGAAAAACTGTTTTTT.

Concerning this clone: This specimen includes other DNA sequences encoding the same CDR3. This chain links TRBV10-3 with TRBJ1-1; no clear D. The CDR3 is 13 amino acids. V lost 0 bases to trimming and J lost 5 bases, with 7 bases between them. CDR1 ENHRY and CDR2 SYGVKD come from the germline V gene. The CDR3 loop is CAISESRGTEAFF. CDR3 nucleotide sequence: TGTGCCATCAGTGAGTCCCGGGGAACTGAAGCTTTCTTT.

This sequence joins TRBV6-5 and TRBJ2-4, with 7 nucleotides matching TRBD1. The germline V gene has CDR1 MNHEY and CDR2 SVGAGI. The CDR3 spans 15 residues. Trimming at V came to 7 bases and at J to 1 base, leaving 7 bases not matched to a gene. The CDR3 spells CASTSGQDAKNIQYF. Written as DNA, the CDR3 is TGTGCCAGCACTTCAGGACAGGACGCCAAAAACATTCAGTACTTC.

The chain couples TRBV7-2 to TRBJ2-1, with TRBD2 as a possible D gene (7 bases). Germline CDR1 SGHTA, CDR2 FQGNSA. Trimming removed 2 bases at V and 9 bases at J, with 23 bases between. The CDR3 length is 17 residues. The CDR3 sequence: CASSLLISSGGQGEQFF. Written as DNA, the CDR3 is TGTGCCAGCAGCTTACTTATCTCATCCGGGGGGCAGGGTGAGCAGTTCTTC.

This clone was seen a single time. V is TRBV6-5 and J is TRBJ1-2; 9 bases align to TRBD1. Germline values: CDR1 MNHEY, CDR2 SVGAGI. V lost 6 bases and J lost 8; bases outside the gene matches: 4. The CDR3 is made up of 12 amino acids. Here the CDR3 reads CASSGQGIGYTF. For the CDR3, the DNA is TGTGCCAGCAGCGGACAGGGGATAGGCTACACCTTC.

The rearrangement uses TRBV5-1 and TRBJ2-3, with 7 bases that match TRBD2. Germline V gives CDR1 SGHRS, CDR2 YFSETQ. The J segment lost 4 bases and the V segment lost 3 bases, leaving 5 bases of the junction unmatched. The CDR3 contains 14 residues. The CDR3 coding sequence is TGCGCCAGCAGCTGGGAGGGAACCGCAGATACGCAGTATTTT. This gives the protein CASSWEGTADTQYF.

The V call is TRBV4-1, the J call TRBJ2-7, with 7 bases lining up with TRBD2. V trimming: 1 base; J trimming: 2 bases; junction bases outside the gene matches: 11. Germline-derived CDR1 and CDR2 are MGHRA and YSYEKL. The CDR3 is 17 residues long. DNA of the CDR3: TGCGCCAGCAGCCAAGTCCGGGGGGTAGCGGATACCTACGAGCAGTACTTC. Its protein is CASSQVRGVADTYEQYF.

The J gene is TRBJ2-5, the V gene TRBV11-3; TRBD2 might be the D (5 bases). This CDR3 is 14 amino acids long. With 3 bases removed from V and 5 bases from J, the gap between germline ends came to 13 bases. The V gene's germline CDR1 is SGHNT and CDR2 YENEEA. CDR3 protein: CASSFGGPMETQYF. CDR3 sequence (DNA): TGTGCCAGCAGCTTCGGAGGTCCGATGGAGACCCAGTACTTC.

The V and J genes are TRBV3-1 (or the pseudogene TRBV3-2) and TRBJ2-5, with 12 bases fitting TRBD2. V trimming: 0 bases; J trimming: 1 base; junction bases outside the gene matches: 9. CDR1 is LGHDT, CDR2 YNNKEL, per germline (reference sequence). CDR3 length equals 19 residues. The chain's CDR3 is CASSQEGLAGLQLQETQYF. The CDR3 DNA reads as TGTGCCAGCAGCCAAGAAGGACTAGCGGGGCTACAGCTCCAAGAGACCCAGTACTTC.

The chain recombines TRBV3-1 (or the pseudogene TRBV3-2) with TRBJ1-2; no firm D call. Trimming removed 2 bases at V and 7 bases at J, with 11 bases between. Germline lookup yields CDR1 LGHDT and CDR2 YNNKEL (reference sequence). The CDR3 is 13 residues long. The CDR3 is CASSQSAQSGYTF. In nucleotides, the CDR3 is TGTGCCAGCAGCCAATCGGCCCAGAGTGGCTACACCTTC.

This clone was detected only once. This chain uses TRBV6-5 with TRBJ1-4, with unresolved D. The germline V gene encodes CDR1 MNHEY and CDR2 SVGAGI. Trimming left V 0 bases short and J 5 bases short, with 4 bases between. The CDR3 is 13 residues long. The CDR3 reads CASSYSKNEKLFF. The CDR3 DNA reads as TGTGCCAGCAGTTACTCCAAAAATGAAAAACTGTTTTTT.

The chain joins TRBV7-9 to TRBJ1-1; D might be TRBD1 (6 bases). V was trimmed by 4 bases and J by 5 bases, leaving 11 bases between them. Per the germline V gene, CDR1 is SEHNR and CDR2 is FQNEAQ (reference sequence). The CDR3 is made up of 13 amino acids. Here the CDR3 reads CASSSLQGTEAFF. The DNA of the CDR3 is TGTGCCAGCAGCTCCCTCCAGGGGACTGAAGCTTTCTTT.

This chain links TRBV5-4 with TRBJ2-5; 14 bases agree with TRBD2. Germline CDR1 reads SGHNT; CDR2 reads YYREEE (reference sequence). CDR3 length: 17 residues. V was pared by 4 bases and J by 4 bases, with 9 bases of the junction left unmatched. The CDR3 reads CASSLRLAGGPGETQYF. CDR3 DNA: TGTGCCAGCAGCCTCCGACTAGCGGGGGGGCCGGGAGAGACCCAGTACTTC.

This chain links TRBV4-2 with TRBJ2-5; the match to TRBD2 covers 11 bases. V lost 4 bases to trimming and J lost 0 bases; unmatched junction nucleotides: 4. This CDR3 is built from 16 residues. Germline V gene lookup returns CDR1 LGHNA and CDR2 YNFKEQ. This CDR3 is CASSPRTSGYQETQYF. The CDR3, as DNA: TGTGCCAGCAGCCCGCGGACTAGCGGGTACCAAGAGACCCAGTACTTC.

The chain recombines TRBV3-1 (or the pseudogene TRBV3-2) with TRBJ1-2; no clear D gene. This CDR3 spans 14 amino acids. V gave up 4 bases and J gave up 7 bases, with 16 bases separating them. Per the germline V gene, CDR1 is LGHDT and CDR2 is YNNKEL (reference sequence). The CDR3 protein is CASSPLQNLIGYTF. The CDR3 DNA sequence: TGTGCCAGCAGCCCCTTACAGAACTTGATTGGCTACACCTTC.

J is TRBJ2-5 and V is TRBV4-1, with TRBD2 identical over 14 bases. The CDR3 is made up of 16 amino acids. Germline trimming cut 1 base from V and 2 bases from J; bases unmatched to any gene: 0. Germline values: CDR1 MGHRA, CDR2 YSYEKL. CDR3 amino acids: CASSQGLAGGQETQYF. The CDR3 nucleotides are TGCGCCAGCAGCCAAGGACTAGCGGGGGGGCAAGAGACCCAGTACTTC.

The chain has TRBV20-1 and TRBJ2-5; no reliable D call. The V gene's germline CDR1 is DFQATT and CDR2 SNEGSKA (reference sequence). This CDR3 has 12 amino acids. Trimming left V 3 bases short and J 2 bases short, with 7 bases between. CDR3 amino acids: CSASLVQETQYF. CDR3 bases: TGCAGTGCTAGTTTAGTTCAAGAGACCCAGTACTTC.

The V call is TRBV6-5, the J call TRBJ1-3; D not certain. V was trimmed by 5 bases and J by 0 bases, leaving 2 bases between them. CDR3 length: 12 residues. CDR1 and CDR2 (germline): MNHEY, SVGAGI. The CDR3 here is CASSPSGNTIYF. The DNA of the CDR3 is TGTGCCAGCAGTCCCTCTGGAAACACCATATATTTT.

The chain recombines TRBV5-1 with TRBJ2-4, with D maybe TRBD1 (5 bases). Germline values: CDR1 SGHRS, CDR2 YFSETQ. V was trimmed by 0 bases and J by 1 base, leaving 5 bases between them. This CDR3 is built from 14 residues. This CDR3 is CASSLGQAKNIQYF. The CDR3 DNA sequence: TGCGCCAGCAGCTTGGGACAGGCCAAAAACATTCAGTACTTC.

The chain carries TRBV11-3 and TRBJ1-2; D is undetermined. V dropped 4 bases and J dropped 8 bases, with 17 bases sitting between them. Looked up from germline, CDR1 is SGHNT and CDR2 is YENEEA. The CDR3 consists of 14 residues. Here the CDR3 reads CASSWDPDLGGYTF. DNA of the CDR3: TGTGCCAGCAGCTGGGATCCAGACCTAGGGGGCTACACCTTC.

This chain uses TRBV5-1 with TRBJ2-1; perhaps TRBD1 as D (6 bases). CDR1 and CDR2 from the germline V gene are SGHRS and YFSETQ. V gave up 4 bases and J gave up 12 bases, with 20 bases separating them. This CDR3 comprises 14 residues. The CDR3 DNA reads as TGCGCCAGCAGCGTAGGACAGCGTTTGATGGCGCAGTTCTTC. Its translation: CASSVGQRLMAQFF.

This clone came up once. The V gene is TRBV5-4, the J gene TRBJ2-5; D not resolved. Germline V lookup: CDR1 SGHNT, CDR2 YYREEE (reference sequence). Trimming cost V 2 bases and J 4 bases, with 12 bases left between them. CDR3 size: 14 residues. CDR3 in amino acids: CASSLVGFGETQYF. In DNA form, the CDR3 reads TGTGCCAGCAGCTTAGTAGGTTTCGGAGAGACCCAGTACTTC.

This chain joins TRBV11-3 and TRBJ1-2, with unresolved D. The CDR3 has 12 amino acids. From germline, CDR1 is SGHNT and CDR2 YENEEA. V gave up 5 bases and J gave up 8 bases, with 12 bases separating them. CDR3 in DNA: TGTGCCAGCAGCCGAGTGGAGCACGGCTACACCTTC. Encoded protein: CASSRVEHGYTF.

The chain combines TRBV15 with TRBJ1-1; D is unresolved. The CDR3 extends over 15 amino acids. CDR1 is LNHNV, CDR2 YYDKDF, per germline (reference sequence). Trimming took off 1 base at V and 1 base at J, with 10 bases between the two ends. CDR3 DNA sequence: TGTGCCACCAGCAGAGTCTTTGGGAGGAACACTGAAGCTTTCTTT. It yields the protein CATSRVFGRNTEAFF.

The chain is built from TRBV15 and TRBJ1-2; tentative D call: TRBD1 (6 bases). CDR3 size: 15 residues. The germline V gene encodes CDR1 LNHNV and CDR2 YYDKDF (reference sequence). Trimming shortened V by 1 base and J by 4 bases, and 13 bases separated the two germline ends. This CDR3 is CATSRGTALGYGYTF. The DNA of the CDR3 is TGTGCCACCAGCAGAGGGACAGCCTTGGGCTATGGCTACACCTTC. The entire variable domain, with the rest obtained from reference TRBV15 and TRBJ1-2, is as follows: DAMVIQNPRYQVTQFGKPVTLSCSQTLNHNVMYWYQQKSSQAPKLLFHYYDKDFNNEADTPDNFQSRRPNTSFCFLDIRSPGLGDTAMYLCATSRGTALGYGYTFGSGTRLTVV.

A single count supports this clone. The chain links TRBV19 to TRBJ2-2; the match to TRBD2 covers 10 bases. This CDR3 is 14 amino acids long. V lost 6 bases and J lost 6; bases outside the gene matches: 4. Germline CDR1 LNHDA, CDR2 SQIVND (reference sequence). CDR3 in DNA: TGTGCCAGTAGCCTAGCGGGAGTCCCCGGGGAGCTGTTTTTT. It codes for CASSLAGVPGELFF.